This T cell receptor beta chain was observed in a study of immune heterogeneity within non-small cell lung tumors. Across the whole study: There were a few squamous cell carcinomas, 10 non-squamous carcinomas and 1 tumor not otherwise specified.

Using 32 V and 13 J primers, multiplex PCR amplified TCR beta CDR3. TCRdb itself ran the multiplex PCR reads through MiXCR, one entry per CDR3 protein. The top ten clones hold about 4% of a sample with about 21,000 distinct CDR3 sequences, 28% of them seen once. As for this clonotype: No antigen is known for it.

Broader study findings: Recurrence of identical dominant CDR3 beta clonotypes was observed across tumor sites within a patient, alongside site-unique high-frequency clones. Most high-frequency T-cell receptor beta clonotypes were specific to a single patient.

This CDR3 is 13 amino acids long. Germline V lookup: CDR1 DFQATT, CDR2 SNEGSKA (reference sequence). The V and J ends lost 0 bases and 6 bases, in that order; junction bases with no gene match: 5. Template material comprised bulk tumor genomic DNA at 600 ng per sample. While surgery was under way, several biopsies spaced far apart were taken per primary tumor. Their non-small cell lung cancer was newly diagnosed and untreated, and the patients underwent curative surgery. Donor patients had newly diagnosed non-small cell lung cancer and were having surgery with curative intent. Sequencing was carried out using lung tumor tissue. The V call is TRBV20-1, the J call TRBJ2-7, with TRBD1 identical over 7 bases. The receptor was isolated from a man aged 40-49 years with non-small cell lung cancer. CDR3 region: CSAREHRGGEQYF. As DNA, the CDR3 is TGCAGTGCTAGAGAGCACAGGGGCGGCGAGCAGTACTTC.